The T cell receptor beta chain described here comes from a study of cytomegalovirus exposure and HLA in healthy donors. Background on the study: In terms of ancestry, the Caucasian-associated cluster contained roughly four fifths of the roughly 400 genotyped donors. Overall study results and limits: High specificity and sensitivity for cytomegalovirus status were reported for the classifier. CMV serostatus stood as the only immune exposure information on hand.

Germline CDR1 and CDR2: MGHRA and YSYEKL. The CDR3 sequence is 14 residues long. V trimming: 3 bases; J trimming: 3 bases; junction bases outside the gene matches: 3. PCR used 60 Vbeta primers and 13 Jbeta primers. Authors' methods: Unique TCR beta chains totaled some 81 million in a later count, with around 11 million of them shared. Clones were read by immunoSEQ multiplex PCR, and TCRdb kept only the in-frame ones, dropping some. V and J calls and clone size are as listed in that table; D and trimming were resolved from the DNA. The table has some 140,000 clones, approximately 70% seen once; the top ten hold roughly 1.7%. This clone was seen a single time. The target antigen is unknown.

The sample comprised PBMCs. The gene calls are TRBV4-1 and TRBJ2-7; 9 bases match TRBD1. The source of this sequence is a human donor in good health. The CDR3 bases are TGCGCCAGCAGCCAGAGGACAGGGGACTACGAGCAGTACTTC. This sequence encodes CASSQRTGDYEQYF.